This TCR beta chain appears in the sequencing data of a study of blood T cell repertoires in COVID-19. Clones were sequenced by immunoSEQ multiplex PCR, and TCRdb holds only the in-frame ones, with some missing. The top ten clones hold over 5% of a sample with 120,000 or so clones, around 88% of them seen once. The CDR3 extends over 12 amino acids. The V gene lost 6 bases and the J gene lost 1 base, with 7 bases spanning the gap. Per the germline V gene, CDR1 is LGHDT and CDR2 is YNNKEL (reference sequence). The chain links TRBV3-1 (or the pseudogene TRBV3-2) to TRBJ2-7, with a possible D match to TRBD1 (6 bases). The sequence was collected from a man older than 75 with active or convalescent COVID-19. The sample comprised peripheral blood. CDR3 coding DNA: TGTGCCAGCAGACAGGGATCCTACGAGCAGTACTTC. This sequence encodes CASRQGSYEQYF.